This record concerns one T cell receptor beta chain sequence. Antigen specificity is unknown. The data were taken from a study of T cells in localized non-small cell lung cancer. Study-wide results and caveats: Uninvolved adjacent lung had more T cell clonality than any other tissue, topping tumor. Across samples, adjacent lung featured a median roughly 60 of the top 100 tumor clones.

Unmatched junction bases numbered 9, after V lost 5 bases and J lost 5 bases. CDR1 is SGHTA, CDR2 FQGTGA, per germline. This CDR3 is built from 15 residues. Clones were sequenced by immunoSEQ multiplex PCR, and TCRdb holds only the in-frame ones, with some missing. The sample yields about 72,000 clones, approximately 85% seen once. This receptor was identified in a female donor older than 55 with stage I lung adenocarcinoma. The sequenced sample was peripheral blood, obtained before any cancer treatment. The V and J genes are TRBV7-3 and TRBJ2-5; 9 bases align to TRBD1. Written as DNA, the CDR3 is TGTGCCAGCAGCCCCGGGACAGGGCTTTACGAGACCCAGTACTTC. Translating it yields CASSPGTGLYETQYF.